Listed here are 32 T cell receptor beta chains from one sample, sequenced in a study of shared clonotypes between healthy human individuals. TCRdb's table, derived via immunoSEQ multiplex PCR, lists solely in-frame clones and lacks some. The sample contains about 990,000 clones, about four fifths of which appear only once. The sequenced sample consisted of memory CD4+ T cells from PBMCs. Subset here: CD45RA-negative fraction. The receptors stem from a man aged 18 to 30 in good health. Some clones in this sample may be carry-over from other donors' samples.

The chain joins TRBV29-1 to TRBJ2-2, with a weak D call TRBD1 (6 bases). The length of the CDR3 is 13 residues. Germline CDR1 and CDR2: SQVTM and ANQGSEA. The V and J ends lost 6 bases and 5 bases respectively, with 13 bases between them. The CDR3 is CSVKYRVTGELFF. The CDR3 coding sequence is TGCAGCGTCAAATACAGGGTTACCGGGGAGCTGTTTTTT.

The chain links TRBV4-1 to TRBJ2-1; D is possibly TRBD2 (5 bases). The CDR3 is 20 amino acids. Trimming took off 1 base at V and 1 base at J, with 23 bases between the two ends. Germline V lookup: CDR1 MGHRA, CDR2 YSYEKL. The CDR3 DNA sequence: TGCGCCAGCAGCCAAGCCCGTGCTTCGTCGGGGTTTTGGTCCTACAATGAGCAGTTCTTC. Translating it yields CASSQARASSGFWSYNEQFF.

The J gene is TRBJ1-1, the V gene TRBV11-2; no firm D call. Trimming removed 2 bases at V and 7 bases at J, with 14 bases between. CDR1 and CDR2 (germline): SGHAT, FQNNGV. The CDR3 is 14 amino acids. Written as DNA, the CDR3 is TGTGCCAGCAGCTTATACGGGGTGCAGATTGAAGCTTTCTTT. It yields the protein CASSLYGVQIEAFF.

The chain is built from TRBV6-4 and TRBJ2-6, with TRBD1 matching 7 bases. From germline, CDR1 is MRHNA and CDR2 SNTAGT. The CDR3 is 14 amino acids. Trimming took 6 bases from V and 4 from J; bases not matched to a gene: 3. CDR3 amino acids: CASSTGAGANVLTF. Written as DNA, the CDR3 is TGTGCCAGCAGCACAGGGGCCGGGGCCAACGTCCTGACTTTC.

This clone was counted ten times or more. The chain recombines TRBV5-1 with TRBJ1-5; D gene unclear. The germline V gene has CDR1 SGHRS and CDR2 YFSETQ. V gave up 5 bases and J gave up 7 bases, with 13 bases separating them. The CDR3 is 13 residues long. CDR3 sequence (DNA): TGCGCCAGCAGAATCCAGGCCGGGCAGCCCCAGCATTTT. Amino acids: CASRIQAGQPQHF.

This chain uses TRBV11-2 with TRBJ2-7; 8 nucleotides match TRBD1. V shed 5 bases, J shed 6 bases, and the junction held 3 bases outside the gene matches. The CDR3 spans 12 residues. The germline V gene has CDR1 SGHAT and CDR2 FQNNGV. The CDR3 sequence: CASSPGGGEQYF. CDR3 nucleotides: TGTGCCAGCAGCCCAGGGGGCGGCGAGCAGTACTTC.

This clone was detected only once. This chain connects TRBV7-9 to TRBJ2-7; D may be TRBD1 or TRBD2 (5 bases each). This CDR3 comprises 17 residues. Germline V gene lookup returns CDR1 SEHNR and CDR2 FQNEAQ (reference sequence). Trimming removed 0 bases at V and 2 bases at J, with 17 bases between. The CDR3 DNA reads as TGTGCCAGCAGCTTAGCGGAGAGGGACCTTCTACCCTACGAGCAGTACTTC. This codes for CASSLAERDLLPYEQYF.

The chain joins TRBV18 to TRBJ2-5; TRBD1 aligns across 7 bases. After removal of 2 bases from V and 5 bases from J, the junction contained 5 bases not matched to a gene. The CDR3 has 14 amino acids. Germline CDR1 reads KGHSH; CDR2 reads LQKENI. CDR3 sequence (DNA): TGTGCCAGCTCACCAAACAGGGGCGGGGAGACCCAGTACTTC. Amino acid sequence: CASSPNRGGETQYF.

The V call is TRBV5-6, the J call TRBJ2-6, with 12 positions matching TRBD2. CDR3 size: 17 residues. The ends lost 4 bases at V and 1 base at J; junction bases unmatched: 3. CDR1 is SGHDT and CDR2 is YYEEEE in the germline V gene. The CDR3, as DNA: TGTGCCAGCAGCAGACTAGCGGGAGTGTCTGGGGCCAACGTCCTGACTTTC. This encodes CASSRLAGVSGANVLTF.

V is TRBV20-1 and J is TRBJ2-3; D is uncertain. Germline lookup yields CDR1 DFQATT and CDR2 SNEGSKA (reference sequence). The V end was cut by 5 bases, the J end by 7 bases, with 10 bases between. There are 11 residues in the CDR3. The CDR3 here is CSAPRGNTQYF. As DNA, the CDR3 is TGCAGTGCTCCCCGCGGAAATACGCAGTATTTT.

Note on this clone: Other nucleotide sequences in the sample specify the same CDR3. The V call is TRBV14, the J call TRBJ1-2; D possibly corresponds to TRBD1 (5 bases). Germline V gives CDR1 SGHDN, CDR2 FVKESK. Trimming removed 0 bases from V and 8 bases from J, with 13 bases in between. CDR3 length: 14 residues. The CDR3 loop is CASSQDWQGGGYTF. The CDR3 nucleotides are TGTGCCAGCAGCCAAGATTGGCAGGGAGGAGGCTACACCTTC.

To note about this clone: Given a much more abundant clone one base away, this may be a read error. J is TRBJ1-6 and V is TRBV30; D unresolved. Germline CDR1 reads GTSNPN; CDR2 reads SVGIG (reference sequence). The CDR3 runs 13 residues. In nucleotides, the CDR3 is TGTGCCTACAGAACCACCTATAATTCACTCCTCCACTTT. It yields the protein CAYRTTYNSLLHF.

The V gene is TRBV18, the J gene TRBJ2-7; 8 bases are a match to TRBD1. The V segment lost 4 bases and the J segment 2 bases; nucleotides outside the gene matches: 4. Germline V lookup: CDR1 KGHSH, CDR2 LQKENI. The CDR3 extends over 14 amino acids. The CDR3 loop reads CASSRGQVAYEQYF. CDR3 bases: TGTGCCAGCTCACGGGGACAGGTAGCCTACGAGCAGTACTTC.

This sequence joins TRBV6-5 and TRBJ1-3; D is unclear. V dropped 6 bases and J dropped 4 bases, with 10 bases sitting between them. This CDR3 has 13 amino acids. CDR1 is MNHEY and CDR2 is SVGAGI in the germline V gene. The CDR3 spells CASRSPGGNTIYF. CDR3 bases: TGTGCCAGCAGATCACCTGGGGGAAACACCATATATTTT.

The chain links TRBV5-4 to TRBJ2-5, with 13 nucleotides matching TRBD2. This CDR3 has 17 residues. Germline V gene data show CDR1 as SGHNT and CDR2 as YYREEE (reference sequence). The junction had 13 bases not matched to a gene; V was cut back by 7 bases and J by 4 bases. CDR3 sequence: CASARGTSGRGGETQYF. The CDR3, as DNA: TGTGCCAGCGCCAGAGGTACTAGCGGGAGGGGAGGAGAGACCCAGTACTTC.

For the CDR3, the DNA is TGCGCCAGCGGACCCGGACAGGCCACAGATACGCAGTATTTT. Amino acids: CASGPGQATDTQYF. The chain combines TRBV5-1 with TRBJ2-3; TRBD1 matches at 7 bases. The germline gives CDR1 SGHRS, CDR2 YFSETQ. With 7 bases clipped from V and 2 bases from J, the junction kept 7 bases outside the gene matches. The CDR3 is 14 amino acids. The complete variable domain, with remaining parts taken from reference TRBV5-1 and TRBJ2-3, reads KAGVTQTPRYLIKTRGQQVTLSCSPISGHRSVSWYQQTPGQGLQFLFEYFSETQRNKGNFPGRFSGRQFSNSRSEMNVSTLELGDSALYLCASGPGQATDTQYFGPGTRLTVL.

This sequence joins TRBV7-8 and TRBJ2-1, with D unclear. Between the trimmed V and J ends, which lost 5 bases and 2 bases, there was a span of 10 bases. This CDR3 spans 14 amino acids. The germline V gene encodes CDR1 SGHVS and CDR2 FQNEAQ. CDR3 residues: CASSADPTYNEQFF. The CDR3 coding sequence is TGTGCCAGCAGCGCGGACCCGACCTACAATGAGCAGTTCTTC.

This clone came up a few times. The rearrangement joins TRBV7-2 to TRBJ2-3; no definite D call. Germline lookup yields CDR1 SGHTA and CDR2 FQGNSA. The V end was cut by 1 base, the J end by 5 bases, with 7 bases between. This CDR3 spans 13 amino acids. The CDR3: CASSLEFGDTQYF. CDR3 in DNA: TGTGCCAGCAGCTTAGAATTCGGAGATACGCAGTATTTT.

In regard to this clone: This sample includes further DNA sequences coding for the same CDR3. The J gene is TRBJ2-3, the V gene TRBV6-5; unclear D gene. Trimming cost V 7 bases and J 0 bases, with 8 bases left between them. Germline V gene sequence: CDR1 MNHEY, CDR2 SVGAGI. This CDR3 comprises 13 residues. The CDR3 region is CASTPPSTDTQYF. The CDR3 DNA reads as TGTGCCAGCACCCCCCCCAGCACAGATACGCAGTATTTT.

The V call is TRBV6-1, the J call TRBJ1-4; maybe TRBD1 (6 bases). This CDR3 spans 15 amino acids. Germline CDR1 MNHNS, CDR2 SASEGT. The germline V and J ends were trimmed by 0 bases and 8 bases, with 13 bases remaining between them. Here the CDR3 DNA reads TGTGCCAGCAGTGAAGCTTCAGGGGTGGGCGAAAAACTGTTTTTT. Translation: CASSEASGVGEKLFF.

Here the CDR3 reads CASSLRFGTVGNQPQHF. The CDR3 region has the DNA TGTGCCAGCAGTTTAAGGTTTGGGACAGTGGGCAATCAGCCCCAGCATTTT. The J gene is TRBJ1-5, the V gene TRBV28; 7 nucleotides agree with TRBD1. V shed 2 bases and J 2 bases; nucleotides not matched to a gene: 9. The CDR3 sequence is 17 residues long. From germline, CDR1 is MDHEN and CDR2 SYDVKM.

The CDR3 is CASSFRLVSDTQYF. As DNA, the CDR3 is TGTGCCAGCAGCTTTCGACTAGTCTCAGATACGCAGTATTTT. The chain employs TRBV11-2 and TRBJ2-3; D might be TRBD2 (6 bases). Germline V gives CDR1 SGHAT, CDR2 FQNNGV. The CDR3 loop spans 14 amino acids. V lost 3 bases and J 4 bases, leaving 11 bases between the germline ends.

The V and J genes are TRBV10-3 and TRBJ2-2; D remains ambiguous. The germline gives CDR1 ENHRY, CDR2 SYGVKD. CDR3 length: 15 amino acids. The V end was cut by 3 bases, the J end by 6 bases, with 14 bases between. The CDR3, as DNA: TGTGCCATCAGTGATAGGTCCTTCCACCCCGGGGAGCTGTTTTTT. It codes for CAISDRSFHPGELFF.

This chain uses TRBV9 with TRBJ1-1; 9 positions agree with TRBD1. The CDR3 totals 14 residues. From germline, CDR1 is SGDLS and CDR2 YYNGEE. V dropped 4 bases and J dropped 5; count of bases not matched to a gene: 6. CDR3 in DNA: TGTGCCAGCAGCCCCGGGACAGGGTGGACTGAAGCTTTCTTT. This encodes CASSPGTGWTEAFF.

This clone was detected many times. J is TRBJ2-2 and V is TRBV5-4; weak D call: TRBD2 (5 bases). Trimming stripped 4 bases from V and 7 bases from J, with 20 bases between. The CDR3 covers 16 residues. CDR1 is SGHNT, CDR2 YYREEE, per germline (reference sequence). The CDR3 bases are TGTGCCAGCAGCCCGGACGGGAAGAGAACAAACGGGGAGCTGTTTTTT. It translates to CASSPDGKRTNGELFF.

This clone was seen once. The chain employs TRBV7-9 and TRBJ2-5; D is unclear. The germline V and J ends were trimmed by 1 base and 10 bases, with 13 bases remaining between them. Germline V gives CDR1 SEHNR, CDR2 FQNEAQ (reference sequence). The CDR3 has 13 residues. The CDR3 DNA follows: TGTGCCAGCAGCTTAGACGGTTCCCCGGTCCAGTACTTC. Its translation is CASSLDGSPVQYF.

This clone was detected only once. The gene calls are TRBV7-7 and TRBJ2-5; D is tentatively TRBD1 or TRBD2 (5 bases each). V lost 5 bases and J lost 5, with 12 bases in between. The germline V gene encodes CDR1 SSHAT and CDR2 FNYEAQ (reference sequence). CDR3 length: 13 residues. The DNA for the CDR3 is TGTGCCAGCAGCAGAGCGTGGGGGGAGACCCAGTACTTC. It specifies CASSRAWGETQYF.

V usage is TRBV9 and J usage is TRBJ2-1; D ambiguous. Trimming removed 1 base at V and 0 bases at J, with 8 bases between. This CDR3 comprises 15 residues. From germline, CDR1 is SGDLS and CDR2 YYNGEE. The chain's CDR3 is CASSVFSGSYNEQFF. The CDR3 DNA reads as TGTGCCAGCAGCGTATTCAGTGGCTCCTACAATGAGCAGTTCTTC.

The gene calls are TRBV5-1 and TRBJ2-1, with 8 bases that match TRBD2. This CDR3 has 14 amino acids. With 0 bases clipped from V and 4 bases from J, the junction kept 0 bases outside the gene matches. The V gene's germline CDR1 is SGHRS and CDR2 YFSETQ. This chain's CDR3 is CASSLVAGYNEQFF. The CDR3 coding sequence is TGCGCCAGCAGCTTGGTAGCGGGGTACAATGAGCAGTTCTTC.

As regards this clone: The same CDR3 is also encoded by other DNA sequences in this sample. The chain joins TRBV12-5 to TRBJ1-3; a weak D match, TRBD1 (5 bases). There are 16 residues in the CDR3. In germline, CDR1 is LGHNT, CDR2 FRNRAP. V was pared by 3 bases and J by 1 base, with 13 bases between. This chain's CDR3 is CASGLGQGISGNTIYF. The CDR3 nucleotides are TGTGCTAGTGGTTTAGGGCAGGGAATTTCTGGAAACACCATATATTTT.

The J gene is TRBJ2-1, the V gene TRBV27; maybe TRBD1 (5 bases). This CDR3 contains 15 residues. Looked up from germline, CDR1 is MNHEY and CDR2 is SMNVEV (reference sequence). V was shortened by 2 bases and J by 0 bases, with 8 bases between the two germline ends. The CDR3 region is CASSLEQVSYNEQFF. CDR3 DNA: TGTGCCAGCAGTTTAGAACAGGTCTCCTACAATGAGCAGTTCTTC.

This chain connects TRBV18 to TRBJ2-7; 7 bases are a match to TRBD1. J lost 5 bases, V lost 4 bases, and 8 bases had no gene match. The germline V gene has CDR1 KGHSH and CDR2 LQKENI. The CDR3 runs 14 residues. The CDR3 sequence is CASSLVTGSNEQYF. CDR3 DNA sequence: TGTGCCAGCTCACTAGTGACAGGGTCCAACGAGCAGTACTTC.